What follows describes a single T cell receptor beta chain. Profiled with immunoSEQ multiplex PCR; TCRdb holds only in-frame clones, not every one. The repertoire holds nearly 2 million clones, with approximately 94% as singletons. This sample stems from a study of shared clonotypes between healthy human individuals. Terminally differentiated effector memory CD45RA+ cells were excluded by CCR7 positive selection of CD45RO-negative cells. This clonotype was obtained from a man aged 18-30 years in good health. The material sequenced was naive CD8+ T cells sorted from blood.

The CDR3 loop is CASSRGWEGIMEYTEAFF. CDR3 nucleotide sequence: TGTGCCAGCAGTCGGGGATGGGAGGGGATAATGGAGTACACTGAAGCTTTCTTT. The V gene is TRBV27, the J gene TRBJ1-1, with a tentative D call TRBD1 (5 bases). The germline V gene has CDR1 MNHEY and CDR2 SMNVEV (reference sequence). The germline V and J ends were trimmed by 5 bases and 3 bases, with 25 bases remaining between them. The CDR3 has 18 residues.